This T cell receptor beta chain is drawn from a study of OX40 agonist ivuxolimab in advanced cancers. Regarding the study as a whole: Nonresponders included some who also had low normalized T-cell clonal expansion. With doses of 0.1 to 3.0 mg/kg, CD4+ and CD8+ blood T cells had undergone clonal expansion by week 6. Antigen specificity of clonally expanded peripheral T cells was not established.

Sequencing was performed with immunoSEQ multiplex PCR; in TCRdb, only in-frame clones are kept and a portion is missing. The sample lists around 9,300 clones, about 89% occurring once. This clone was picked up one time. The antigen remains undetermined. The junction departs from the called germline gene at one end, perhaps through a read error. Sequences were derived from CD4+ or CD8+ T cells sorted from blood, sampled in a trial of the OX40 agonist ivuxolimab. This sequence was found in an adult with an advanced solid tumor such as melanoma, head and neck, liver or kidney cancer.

CDR3 DNA: TGTGCCAGCAGCATAGCCCCACTTACCGAGCAGTACTTC. This encodes CASSIAPLTEQYF. The chain has TRBV7-9 and TRBJ2-7; D is uncertain. This CDR3 spans 13 amino acids. Germline-derived CDR1 and CDR2 are SEHNR and FQNEAQ (reference sequence).